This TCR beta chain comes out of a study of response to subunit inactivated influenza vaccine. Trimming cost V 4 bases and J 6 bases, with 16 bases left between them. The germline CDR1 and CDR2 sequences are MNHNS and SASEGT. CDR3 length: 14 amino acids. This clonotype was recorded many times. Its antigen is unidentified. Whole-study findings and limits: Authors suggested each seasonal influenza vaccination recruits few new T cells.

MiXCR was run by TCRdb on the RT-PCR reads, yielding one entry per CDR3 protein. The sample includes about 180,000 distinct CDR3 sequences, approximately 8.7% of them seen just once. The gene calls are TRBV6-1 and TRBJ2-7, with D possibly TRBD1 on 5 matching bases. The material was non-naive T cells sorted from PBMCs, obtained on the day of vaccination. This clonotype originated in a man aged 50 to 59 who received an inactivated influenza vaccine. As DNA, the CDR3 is TGTGCCAGCAGTGGGAAAGGGGCCTTTCGCGAGCAGTACTTC. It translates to CASSGKGAFREQYF.